Listed below are T cell receptor beta chains from one sample, sequenced in a study of blood T cell repertoires in COVID-19. The table came from immunoSEQ multiplex PCR; TCRdb's copy has only in-frame clones and leaves some out. Among roughly 95,000 clones listed, approximately 90% were seen once. Sequencing was done on a sample of peripheral blood. These receptor sequences come from a woman in her 50s in a cohort sampled during active COVID-19. Each CDR3 is given with its conserved first and last residue. Each record gives: CDR3 protein, CDR3 DNA, D gene, clone size, J gene, V gene. D genes are given only for firm matches. Some rows mark clone size as missing; the rest say once, few, many or name a class of expanded clone.

CDR3: CASSQSGGPGYEQYF
DNA: TGTGCCAGCAGCCAAAGCGGGGGCCCTGGCTACGAGCAGTACTTC
D: TRBD2
size: NA
J: TRBJ2-7
V: TRBV7-3

CDR3: CATSKYSNREEKLFF
DNA: TGTGCCACCAGCAAATATTCCAACAGGGAAGAAAAACTGTTTTTT
D: NA
size: NA
J: TRBJ1-4
V: TRBV15

CDR3: CSGSGTGVQFF
DNA: TGCAGCGGATCCGGGACAGGGGTCCAGTTCTTC
D: TRBD1
size: NA
J: TRBJ2-1
V: TRBV29-1

CDR3: CAISESGGSTNEKLFF
DNA: TGTGCCATCAGTGAGTCGGGGGGATCAACTAATGAAAAACTGTTTTTT
D: NA
size: NA
J: TRBJ1-4
V: TRBV10-3

CDR3: CASSAMGLYTEAFF
DNA: TGTGCCAGCAGTGCCATGGGCCTCTACACTGAAGCTTTCTTT
D: NA
size: NA
J: TRBJ1-1
V: TRBV2

CDR3: CASSLRRSTDTQYF
DNA: TGTGCCAGCAGTTTACGTCGGAGCACAGATACGCAGTATTTT
D: NA
size: NA
J: TRBJ2-3
V: TRBV27

CDR3: CATSRDVLAGSTDTQYF
DNA: TGTGCCACCAGCAGAGATGTACTAGCGGGGAGCACAGATACGCAGTATTTT
D: TRBD2
size: NA
J: TRBJ2-3
V: TRBV15

CDR3: CASSRQGVSNQPQHF
DNA: TGTGCCAGCAGCCGACAGGGGGTGTCCAATCAGCCCCAGCATTTT
D: TRBD1
size: NA
J: TRBJ1-5
V: TRBV2

CDR3: CASRIYSGQGLAGELFF
DNA: TGTGCCAGCAGAATTTATTCGGGACAGGGCTTGGCCGGGGAGCTGTTTTTT
D: TRBD1
size: NA
J: TRBJ2-2
V: TRBV3-1/TRBV3-2

CDR3: CASSLKVRQGINNEQFF
DNA: TGTGCCAGCAGCCTAAAGGTCCGACAGGGAATTAACAATGAGCAGTTCTTC
D: TRBD1
size: NA
J: TRBJ2-1
V: TRBV5-6

CDR3: CASSLVQMDTQYF
DNA: TGTGCCAGCAGCTTGGTACAAATGGATACGCAGTATTTT
D: NA
size: NA
J: TRBJ2-3
V: TRBV5-5

CDR3: CASSSSPGGDWAPLHF
DNA: TGTGCCAGCAGCTCGTCGCCCGGGGGGGACTGGGCACCCCTCCACTTT
D: NA
size: NA
J: TRBJ1-6
V: TRBV5-5

CDR3: CASSFGGSAHEQYF
DNA: TGTGCCAGCAGTTTTGGGGGGAGTGCCCACGAGCAGTACTTC
D: NA
size: NA
J: TRBJ2-7
V: TRBV28

CDR3: CASRAGLAGDYEQYF
DNA: TGTGCCAGCAGGGCGGGACTAGCGGGAGACTACGAGCAGTACTTC
D: TRBD2
size: NA
J: TRBJ2-7
V: TRBV7-2

CDR3: CASSLLGLAGLQYF
DNA: TGTGCCAGCAGTCTCCTGGGACTAGCGGGACTACAGTACTTC
D: TRBD2
size: NA
J: TRBJ2-5
V: TRBV28

CDR3: CASSFLGGGNQPQHF
DNA: TGTGCCAGCAGTTTTTTGGGGGGAGGCAATCAGCCCCAGCATTTT
D: NA
size: few
J: TRBJ1-5
V: TRBV28

CDR3: CASSLTGRLNNEQFF
DNA: TGTGCCAGCAGCTTGACGGGGAGACTCAACAATGAGCAGTTCTTC
D: NA
size: once
J: TRBJ2-1
V: TRBV5-5

CDR3: CASSQDGQGGYEQYF
DNA: TGTGCCAGCAGCCAAGATGGGCAGGGGGGCTACGAGCAGTACTTC
D: NA
size: NA
J: TRBJ2-7
V: TRBV3-1/TRBV3-2

CDR3: CATKQAPSNQPQHF
DNA: TGTGCCACCAAACAGGCCCCTAGCAATCAGCCCCAGCATTTT
D: NA
size: few
J: TRBJ1-5
V: TRBV6-5

CDR3: CASSHRGELFF
DNA: TGTGCCAGCAGCCATCGGGGGGAGCTGTTTTTT
D: NA
size: NA
J: TRBJ2-2
V: TRBV3-1/TRBV3-2

CDR3: CASALDRTNTEAFF
DNA: TGTGCTAGTGCGCTGGACAGGACGAACACTGAAGCTTTCTTT
D: TRBD1
size: NA
J: TRBJ1-1
V: TRBV12-5

CDR3: CASAPSGSTDTQYF
DNA: TGTGCCAGCGCTCCTAGCGGTAGCACAGATACGCAGTATTTT
D: TRBD2
size: NA
J: TRBJ2-3
V: TRBV3-1/TRBV3-2

CDR3: CAIRGTAINTEAFF
DNA: TGTGCCATCAGGGGGACAGCAATCAACACTGAAGCTTTCTTT
D: TRBD1
size: NA
J: TRBJ1-1
V: TRBV10-3

CDR3: CASSVAGSSGNTIYF
DNA: TGTGCCAGCAGCGTAGCTGGGAGCTCTGGAAACACCATATATTTT
D: NA
size: NA
J: TRBJ1-3
V: TRBV9

CDR3: CASSPQIWGGGGYTF
DNA: TGTGCCAGCAGCCCCCAAATCTGGGGGGGCGGAGGCTACACCTTC
D: NA
size: NA
J: TRBJ1-2
V: TRBV7-9

CDR3: CASSAGVSYNEQFF
DNA: TGTGCCAGCAGTGCGGGGGTCTCCTACAATGAGCAGTTCTTC
D: NA
size: NA
J: TRBJ2-1
V: TRBV6-4

CDR3: CASSPRTGENYGYTF
DNA: TGTGCCAGCTCACCGAGGACAGGGGAGAACTATGGCTACACCTTC
D: TRBD1
size: once
J: TRBJ1-2
V: TRBV18

CDR3: CSVGGTGELFF
DNA: TGCAGCGTTGGAGGAACCGGGGAGCTGTTTTTT
D: NA
size: NA
J: TRBJ2-2
V: TRBV29-1

CDR3: CASAPSGGSGYTF
DNA: TGTGCCAGCGCACCCTCAGGGGGAAGTGGCTACACCTTC
D: TRBD1
size: NA
J: TRBJ1-2
V: TRBV5-6

CDR3: CASSGGTASGAFF
DNA: TGCGCCAGCAGTGGGGGGACAGCCAGCGGAGCTTTCTTT
D: TRBD1
size: NA
J: TRBJ1-1
V: TRBV10-2

CDR3: CASSLLAAYNEQFF
DNA: TGTGCCAGCAGCTTGCTAGCGGCGTACAATGAGCAGTTCTTC
D: TRBD2
size: NA
J: TRBJ2-1
V: TRBV5-6

CDR3: CASSKSHRGLAKNIQYF
DNA: TGTGCCAGTAGTAAGTCCCACAGGGGTTTAGCCAAAAACATTCAGTACTTC
D: TRBD1
size: NA
J: TRBJ2-4
V: TRBV19

CDR3: CASSLAGNYGYTF
DNA: TGTGCCAGCAGCTTGGCAGGGAACTATGGCTACACCTTC
D: NA
size: NA
J: TRBJ1-2
V: TRBV5-4

CDR3: CASPKGVRGLWAEAFF
DNA: TGTGCCAGCCCTAAGGGAGTTAGGGGGCTGTGGGCTGAAGCTTTCTTT
D: NA
size: NA
J: TRBJ1-1
V: TRBV21-1

CDR3: CASSLALGQKNSPLHF
DNA: TGCGCCAGCAGCTTGGCCCTGGGGCAGAAAAATTCACCCCTCCACTTT
D: NA
size: NA
J: TRBJ1-6
V: TRBV5-1

CDR3: CATSYRAGIGQPQHF
DNA: TGTGCCACCAGCTACAGGGCAGGCATCGGTCAGCCCCAGCATTTT
D: NA
size: NA
J: TRBJ1-5
V: TRBV15

CDR3: CASSVGDRVNSPLHF
DNA: TGTGCCAGCAGTGTGGGGGACAGGGTTAATTCACCCCTCCACTTT
D: TRBD1
size: once
J: TRBJ1-6
V: TRBV28

CDR3: CATSRAGTAYGYTF
DNA: TGTGCCACCAGCAGGGCCGGGACAGCCTATGGCTACACCTTC
D: TRBD1
size: NA
J: TRBJ1-2
V: TRBV15

CDR3: CASSLVRSSDEQYF
DNA: TGCGCCAGCAGCTTGGTTAGGTCTAGCGACGAGCAGTACTTC
D: NA
size: NA
J: TRBJ2-7
V: TRBV5-1

CDR3: CASSRDRDRWNYGYTF
DNA: TGTGCCAGTAGCCGCGATAGGGACAGATGGAACTATGGCTACACCTTC
D: TRBD1
size: NA
J: TRBJ1-2
V: TRBV19

CDR3: CASRSLSGGEGTQYF
DNA: TGTGCCAGCAGGTCCTTGTCCGGGGGAGAGGGTACGCAGTATTTT
D: NA
size: once
J: TRBJ2-3
V: TRBV11-2

CDR3: CASSTGTTRIYGYTF
DNA: TGTGCCAGCAGTACCGGGACAACCAGAATCTATGGCTACACCTTC
D: NA
size: few
J: TRBJ1-2
V: TRBV6-5

CDR3: CASSKGFGVNYGYTF
DNA: TGTGCCAGTAGTAAGGGGTTTGGGGTGAACTATGGCTACACCTTC
D: NA
size: NA
J: TRBJ1-2
V: TRBV19

CDR3: CASSPLANTGELFF
DNA: TGTGCCAGTAGCCCACTCGCGAACACCGGGGAGCTGTTTTTT
D: NA
size: NA
J: TRBJ2-2
V: TRBV19

CDR3: CASSVRGATGELFF
DNA: TGTGCCAGCAGCGTACGGGGGGCGACCGGGGAGCTGTTTTTT
D: NA
size: NA
J: TRBJ2-2
V: TRBV9

CDR3: CASSAGLAGAYNEQFF
DNA: TGCGCCAGCAGCGCCGGACTAGCGGGGGCCTACAATGAGCAGTTCTTC
D: TRBD2
size: NA
J: TRBJ2-1
V: TRBV5-1

CDR3: CASSLAVLNEQFF
DNA: TGCGCCAGCAGCTTGGCGGTCCTCAATGAGCAGTTCTTC
D: NA
size: NA
J: TRBJ2-1
V: TRBV5-1

CDR3: CASSLAGQGAEGLSGELFF
DNA: TGTGCCAGCAGCTTAGCGGGACAGGGGGCGGAAGGGCTATCCGGGGAGCTGTTTTTT
D: TRBD1
size: NA
J: TRBJ2-2
V: TRBV7-2

CDR3: CATQGTGEDTQYF
DNA: TGTGCCACCCAAGGGACGGGGGAAGATACGCAGTATTTT
D: NA
size: NA
J: TRBJ2-3
V: TRBV18

CDR3: CASSIGLAGGGINEQFF
DNA: TGTGCCAGCAGTATCGGACTAGCGGGAGGCGGGATCAATGAGCAGTTCTTC
D: TRBD2
size: NA
J: TRBJ2-1
V: TRBV6-2/TRBV6-3

CDR3: CASSPNRELTVGDSPLHF
DNA: TGTGCCAGCTCGCCTAACAGGGAACTGACGGTTGGTGATTCACCCCTCCACTTT
D: NA
size: NA
J: TRBJ1-6
V: TRBV18

CDR3: CASSLDPSWLSGNTIYF
DNA: TGTGCCAGCAGCTTGGACCCTTCCTGGCTCTCTGGAAACACCATATATTTT
D: NA
size: few
J: TRBJ1-3
V: TRBV5-5

CDR3: CASSGQGHYGYTF
DNA: TGTGCCAGTAGCGGACAGGGACACTATGGCTACACCTTC
D: TRBD1
size: NA
J: TRBJ1-2
V: TRBV19

CDR3: CASSLWTGGNQPQHF
DNA: TGCGCCAGCAGCTTGTGGACAGGGGGCAATCAGCCCCAGCATTTT
D: TRBD1
size: NA
J: TRBJ1-5
V: TRBV5-1

CDR3: CASSTGLAGDQETQYF
DNA: TGTGCCAGCAGCACGGGACTAGCGGGGGACCAAGAGACCCAGTACTTC
D: TRBD2
size: NA
J: TRBJ2-5
V: TRBV5-4